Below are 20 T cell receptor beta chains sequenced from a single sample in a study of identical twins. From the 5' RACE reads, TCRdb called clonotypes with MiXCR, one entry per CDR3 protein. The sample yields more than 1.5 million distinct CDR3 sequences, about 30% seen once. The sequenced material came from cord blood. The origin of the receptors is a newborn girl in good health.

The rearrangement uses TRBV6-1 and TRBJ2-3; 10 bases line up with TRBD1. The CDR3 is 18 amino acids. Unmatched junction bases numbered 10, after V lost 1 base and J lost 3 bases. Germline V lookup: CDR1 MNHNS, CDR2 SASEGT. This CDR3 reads CASSEDPDRGLVTDTQYF. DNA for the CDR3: TGTGCCAGCAGTGAAGACCCCGACAGGGGGCTCGTTACAGATACGCAGTATTTT.

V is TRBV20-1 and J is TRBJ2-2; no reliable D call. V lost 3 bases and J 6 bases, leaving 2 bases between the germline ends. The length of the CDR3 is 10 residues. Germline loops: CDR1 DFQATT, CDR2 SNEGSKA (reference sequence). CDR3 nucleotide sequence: TGCAGTGCTAGGGCCGGGGAGCTGTTTTTT. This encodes CSARAGELFF.

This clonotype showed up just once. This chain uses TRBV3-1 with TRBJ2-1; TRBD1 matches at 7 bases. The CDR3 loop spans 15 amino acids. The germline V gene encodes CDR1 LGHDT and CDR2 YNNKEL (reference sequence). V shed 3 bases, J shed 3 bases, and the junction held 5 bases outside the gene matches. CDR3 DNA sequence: TGTGCCAGCAGCCAGACAGGGAAAGGCTACAATGAGCAGTTCTTC. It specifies CASSQTGKGYNEQFF.

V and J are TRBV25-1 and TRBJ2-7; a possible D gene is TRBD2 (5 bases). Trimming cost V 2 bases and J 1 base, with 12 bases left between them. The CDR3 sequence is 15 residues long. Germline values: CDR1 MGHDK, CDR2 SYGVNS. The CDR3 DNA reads TGTGCCAGCAGTGAAAGGAGGACGGGATCCTACGAGCAGTACTTC. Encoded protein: CASSERRTGSYEQYF.

In DNA form, the CDR3 reads TGCAGCGCAACAGCGGGGCCGAACACCGGGGAGCTGTTTTTT. Its translation is CSATAGPNTGELFF. The rearrangement uses TRBV29-1 and TRBJ2-2; 7 bases match TRBD2. The CDR3 loop spans 14 amino acids. The V segment lost 7 bases and the J segment 0 bases; nucleotides outside the gene matches: 5. Per the germline V gene, CDR1 is SQVTM and CDR2 is ANQGSEA.

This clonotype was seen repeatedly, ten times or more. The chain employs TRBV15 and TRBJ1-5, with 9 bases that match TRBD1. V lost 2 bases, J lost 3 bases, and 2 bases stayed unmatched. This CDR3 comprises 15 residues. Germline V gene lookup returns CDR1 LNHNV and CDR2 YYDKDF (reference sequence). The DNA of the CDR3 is TGTGCCACCAGCAGATGGACAGGGGTCAATCAGCCCCAGCATTTT. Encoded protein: CATSRWTGVNQPQHF. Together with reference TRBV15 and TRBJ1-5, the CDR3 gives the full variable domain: DAMVIQNPRYQVTQFGKPVTLSCSQTLNHNVMYWYQQKSSQAPKLLFHYYDKDFNNEADTPDNFQSRRPNTSFCFLDIRSPGLGDTAMYLCATSRWTGVNQPQHFGDGTRLSIL.

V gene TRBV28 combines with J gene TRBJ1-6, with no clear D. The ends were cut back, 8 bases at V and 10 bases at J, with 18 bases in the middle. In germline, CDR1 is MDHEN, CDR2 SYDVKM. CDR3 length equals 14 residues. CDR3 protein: CASAFGGGGSPLHF. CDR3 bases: TGTGCCAGCGCCTTCGGTGGCGGCGGGTCACCCCTCCACTTT.

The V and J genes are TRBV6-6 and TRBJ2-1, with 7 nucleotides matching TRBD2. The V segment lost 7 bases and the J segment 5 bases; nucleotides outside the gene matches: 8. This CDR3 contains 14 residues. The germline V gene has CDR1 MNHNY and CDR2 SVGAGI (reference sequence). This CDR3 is CASKTGTTNNEQFF. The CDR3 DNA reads TGTGCCAGCAAGACCGGGACTACCAACAATGAGCAGTTCTTC.

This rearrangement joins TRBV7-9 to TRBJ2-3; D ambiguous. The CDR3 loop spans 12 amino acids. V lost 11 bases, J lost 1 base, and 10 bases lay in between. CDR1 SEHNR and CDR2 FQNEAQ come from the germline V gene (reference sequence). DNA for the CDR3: TGTGCCGGTGGACCTGGCACAGATACGCAGTATTTT. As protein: CAGGPGTDTQYF.

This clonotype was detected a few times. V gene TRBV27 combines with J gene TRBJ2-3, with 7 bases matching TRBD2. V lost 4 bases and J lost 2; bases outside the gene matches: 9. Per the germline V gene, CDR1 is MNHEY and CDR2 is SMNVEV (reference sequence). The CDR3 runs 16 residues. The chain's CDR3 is CASSSYSGTITDTQYF. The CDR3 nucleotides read TGTGCCAGCAGTTCCTACTCCGGGACTATCACAGATACGCAGTATTTT.

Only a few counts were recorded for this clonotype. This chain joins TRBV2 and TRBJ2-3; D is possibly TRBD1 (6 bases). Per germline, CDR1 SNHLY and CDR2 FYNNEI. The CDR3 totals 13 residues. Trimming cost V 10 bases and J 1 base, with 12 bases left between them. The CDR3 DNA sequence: TGTGCCAACAGGGCAGGGGGCACAGATACGCAGTATTTT. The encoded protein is CANRAGGTDTQYF.

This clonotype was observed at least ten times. CDR3 residues: CASSLSRDEQYF. CDR3 bases: TGTGCCAGCAGTTTATCACGGGACGAGCAGTACTTC. The V gene is TRBV12-3 or TRBV12-4, the J gene TRBJ2-7; D ambiguous. Trimming took 2 bases from V and 5 from J, leaving 7 bases between them. CDR3 length: 12 residues.

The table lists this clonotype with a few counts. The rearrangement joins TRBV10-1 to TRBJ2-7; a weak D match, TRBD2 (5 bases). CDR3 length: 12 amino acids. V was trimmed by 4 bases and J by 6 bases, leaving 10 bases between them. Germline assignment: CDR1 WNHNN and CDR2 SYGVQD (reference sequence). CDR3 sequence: CASSVTGIEQYF. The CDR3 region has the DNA TGCGCCAGCAGTGTCACGGGGATCGAGCAGTACTTC.

The CDR3 loop is CASRLRLAGGARYNEQYF. CDR3 DNA sequence: TGTGCCAGCCGATTGAGGCTAGCCGGGGGGGCGAGGTACAATGAGCAGTACTTC. J is TRBJ2-1 and V is TRBV7-2; 8 positions match TRBD2. The J call is uncertain, as TRBJ2-7 better fits the DNA end. CDR1 is SGHTA and CDR2 is FQGNSA in the germline V gene. The length of the CDR3 is 18 residues.

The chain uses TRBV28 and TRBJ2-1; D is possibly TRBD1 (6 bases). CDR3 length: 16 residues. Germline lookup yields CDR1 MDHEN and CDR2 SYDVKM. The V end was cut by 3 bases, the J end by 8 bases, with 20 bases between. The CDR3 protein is CASSFMGPRGRDEQFF. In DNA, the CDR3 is TGTGCCAGCAGTTTTATGGGTCCCAGGGGCCGCGATGAGCAGTTCTTC. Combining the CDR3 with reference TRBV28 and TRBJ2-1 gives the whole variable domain DVKVTQSSRYLVKRTGEKVFLECVQDMDHENMFWYRQDPGLGLRLIYFSYDVKMKEKGDIPEGYSVSREKKERFSLILESASTNQTSMYLCASSFMGPRGRDEQFFGPGTRLTVL.

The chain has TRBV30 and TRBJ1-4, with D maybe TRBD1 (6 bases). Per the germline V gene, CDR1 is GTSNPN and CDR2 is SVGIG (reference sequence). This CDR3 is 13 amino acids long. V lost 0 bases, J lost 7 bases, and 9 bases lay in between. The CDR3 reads CAWSVGGGEKLFF. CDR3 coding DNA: TGTGCCTGGAGTGTGGGAGGGGGTGAAAAACTGTTTTTT.

Here the CDR3 DNA reads TGTGCCAGCAGCTTAGATCCGACAGAAAGTTCCCCTCTAGGTGAAAAACTGTTTTTT. This codes for CASSLDPTESSPLGEKLFF. The rearrangement links TRBV7-8 to TRBJ1-4; tentative D call: TRBD1 (5 bases). The CDR3 runs 19 residues. The germline V and J ends were trimmed by 1 base and 7 bases, with 25 bases remaining between them. Germline V gives CDR1 SGHVS, CDR2 FQNEAQ.

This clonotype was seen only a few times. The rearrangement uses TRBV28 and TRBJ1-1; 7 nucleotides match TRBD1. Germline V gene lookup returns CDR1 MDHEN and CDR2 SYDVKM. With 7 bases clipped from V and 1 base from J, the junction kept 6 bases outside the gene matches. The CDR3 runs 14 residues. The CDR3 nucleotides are TGTGCCAGCACAGACAGGGTGACGAACACTGAAGCTTTCTTT. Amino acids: CASTDRVTNTEAFF.

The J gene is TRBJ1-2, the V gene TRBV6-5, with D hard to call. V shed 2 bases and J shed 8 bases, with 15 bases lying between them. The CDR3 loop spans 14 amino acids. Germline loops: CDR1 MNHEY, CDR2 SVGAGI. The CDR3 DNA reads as TGTGCCAGCAGTTACACGAGGCAGACGGGGGGCTACACCTTC. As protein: CASSYTRQTGGYTF.

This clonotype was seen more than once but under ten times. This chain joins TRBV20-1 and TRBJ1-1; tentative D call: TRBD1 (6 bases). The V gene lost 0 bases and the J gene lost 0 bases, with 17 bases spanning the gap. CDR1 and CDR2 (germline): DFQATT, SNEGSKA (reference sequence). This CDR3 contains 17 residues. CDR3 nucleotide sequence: TGCAGTGCTAGAGATCCAAGGCAGGGGAGAATGAACACTGAAGCTTTCTTT. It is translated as CSARDPRQGRMNTEAFF.